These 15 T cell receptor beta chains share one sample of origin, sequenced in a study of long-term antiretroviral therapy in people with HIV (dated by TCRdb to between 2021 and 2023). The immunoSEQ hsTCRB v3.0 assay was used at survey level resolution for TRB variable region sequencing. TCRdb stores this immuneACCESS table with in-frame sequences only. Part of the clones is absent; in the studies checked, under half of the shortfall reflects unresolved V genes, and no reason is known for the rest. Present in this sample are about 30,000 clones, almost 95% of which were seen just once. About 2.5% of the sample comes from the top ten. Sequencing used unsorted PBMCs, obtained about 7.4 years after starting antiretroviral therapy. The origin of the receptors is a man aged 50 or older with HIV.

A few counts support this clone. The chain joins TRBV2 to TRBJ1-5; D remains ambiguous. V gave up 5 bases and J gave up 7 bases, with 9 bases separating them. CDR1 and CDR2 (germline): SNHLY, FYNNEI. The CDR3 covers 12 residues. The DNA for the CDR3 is TGTGCCAGCAGTCCACCACAACAGCCCCAGCATTTT. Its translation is CASSPPQQPQHF. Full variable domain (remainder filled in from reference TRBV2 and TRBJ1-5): EPEVTQTPSHQVTQMGQEVILRCVPISNHLYFYWYRQILGQKVEFLVSFYNNEISEKSEIFDDQFSVERPDGSNFTLKIRSTKLEDSAMYFCASSPPQQPQHFGDGTRLSIL.

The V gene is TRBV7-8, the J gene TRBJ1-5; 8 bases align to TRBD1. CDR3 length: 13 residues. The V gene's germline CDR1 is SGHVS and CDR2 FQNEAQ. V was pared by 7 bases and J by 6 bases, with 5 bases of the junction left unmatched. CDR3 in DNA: TGTGCCAGCACGGGACAGGCCACTCAGCCCCAGCATTTT. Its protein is CASTGQATQPQHF.

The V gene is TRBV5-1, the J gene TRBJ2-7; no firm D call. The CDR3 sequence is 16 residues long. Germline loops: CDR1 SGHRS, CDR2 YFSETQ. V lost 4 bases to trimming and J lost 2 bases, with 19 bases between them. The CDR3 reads CASSRSPGPSPYEQYF. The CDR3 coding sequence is TGCGCCAGCAGCAGATCTCCAGGACCCAGCCCCTACGAGCAGTACTTC.

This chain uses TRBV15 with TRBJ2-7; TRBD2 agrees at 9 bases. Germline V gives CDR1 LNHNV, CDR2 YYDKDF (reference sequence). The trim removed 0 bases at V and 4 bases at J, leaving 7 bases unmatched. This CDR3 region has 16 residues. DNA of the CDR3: TGTGCCACCAGCAGAGATGGGCTAGCGGGGCTGTACGAGCAGTACTTC. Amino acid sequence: CATSRDGLAGLYEQYF.

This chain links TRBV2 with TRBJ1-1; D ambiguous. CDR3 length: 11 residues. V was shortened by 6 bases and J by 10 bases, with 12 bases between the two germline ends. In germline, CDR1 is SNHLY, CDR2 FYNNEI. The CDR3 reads CASRGGAGAFF. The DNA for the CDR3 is TGTGCCAGCAGGGGAGGTGCAGGAGCTTTCTTT.

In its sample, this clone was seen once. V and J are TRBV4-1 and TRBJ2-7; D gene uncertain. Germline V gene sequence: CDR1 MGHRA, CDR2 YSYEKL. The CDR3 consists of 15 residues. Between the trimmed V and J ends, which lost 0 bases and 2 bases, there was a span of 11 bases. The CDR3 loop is CASSQEWQFPYEQYF. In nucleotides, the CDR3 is TGCGCCAGCAGCCAAGAATGGCAGTTCCCCTACGAGCAGTACTTC.

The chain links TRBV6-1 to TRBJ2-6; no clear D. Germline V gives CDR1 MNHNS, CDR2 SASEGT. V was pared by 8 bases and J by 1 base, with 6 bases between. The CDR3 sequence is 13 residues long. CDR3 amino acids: CASCPSGANVLTF. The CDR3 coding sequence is TGTGCCAGCTGCCCATCTGGGGCCAACGTCCTGACTTTC.

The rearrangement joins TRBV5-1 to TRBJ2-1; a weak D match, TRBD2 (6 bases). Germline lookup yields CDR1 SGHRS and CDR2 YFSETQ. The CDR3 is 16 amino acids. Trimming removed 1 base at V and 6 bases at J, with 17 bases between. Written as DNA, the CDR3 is TGCGCCAGCAGCTTGCGTACGGCTAGGGGAGGCAATGAGCAGTTCTTC. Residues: CASSLRTARGGNEQFF.

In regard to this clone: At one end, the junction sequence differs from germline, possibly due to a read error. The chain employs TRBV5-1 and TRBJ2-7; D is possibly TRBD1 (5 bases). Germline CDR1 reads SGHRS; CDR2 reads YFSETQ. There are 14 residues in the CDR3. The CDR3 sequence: CASSSLRVSNEQYF. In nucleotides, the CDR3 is TGCGCCAGCAGCTCCCTCAGGGTCTCCAACGAGCAGTACTTC.

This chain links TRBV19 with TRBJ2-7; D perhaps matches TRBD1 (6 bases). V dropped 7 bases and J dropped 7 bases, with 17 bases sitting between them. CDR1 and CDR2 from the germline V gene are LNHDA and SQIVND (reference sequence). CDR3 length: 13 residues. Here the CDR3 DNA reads TGTGCCAGTAATCCAGGGGCCGGAGGTGAGCAGTACTTC. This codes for CASNPGAGGEQYF. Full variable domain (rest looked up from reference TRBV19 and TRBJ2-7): DGGITQSPKYLFRKEGQNVTLSCEQNLNHDAMYWYRQDPGQGLRLIYYSQIVNDFQKGDIAEGYSVSREKKESFPLTVTSAQKNPTAFYLCASNPGAGGEQYFGPGTRLTVT.

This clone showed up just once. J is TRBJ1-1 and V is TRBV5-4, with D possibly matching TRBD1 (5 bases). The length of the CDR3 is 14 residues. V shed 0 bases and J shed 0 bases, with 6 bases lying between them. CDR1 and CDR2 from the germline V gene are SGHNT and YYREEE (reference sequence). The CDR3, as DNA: TGTGCCAGCAGCTTGGCAGGGATGAACACTGAAGCTTTCTTT. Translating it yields CASSLAGMNTEAFF.

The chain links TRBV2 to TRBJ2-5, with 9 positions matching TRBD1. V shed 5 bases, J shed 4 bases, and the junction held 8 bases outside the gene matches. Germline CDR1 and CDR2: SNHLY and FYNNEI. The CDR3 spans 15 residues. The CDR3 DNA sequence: TGTGCCAGCAGTAAGGACAGGGGCCGGGGAGAGACCCAGTACTTC. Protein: CASSKDRGRGETQYF.

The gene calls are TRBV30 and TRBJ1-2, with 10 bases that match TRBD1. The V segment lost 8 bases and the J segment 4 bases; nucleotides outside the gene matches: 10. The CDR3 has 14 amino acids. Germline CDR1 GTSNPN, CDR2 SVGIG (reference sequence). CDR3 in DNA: TGTGCCATTATTCCGGGACAGGGGTTCTATGGCTACACCTTC. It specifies CAIIPGQGFYGYTF.

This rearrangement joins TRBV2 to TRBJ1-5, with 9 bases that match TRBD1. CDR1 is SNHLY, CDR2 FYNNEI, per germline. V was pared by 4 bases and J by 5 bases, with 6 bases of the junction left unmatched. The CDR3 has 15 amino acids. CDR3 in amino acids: CASSGGTGRDQPQHF. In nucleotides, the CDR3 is TGTGCCAGCAGTGGCGGGACAGGGAGGGATCAGCCCCAGCATTTT. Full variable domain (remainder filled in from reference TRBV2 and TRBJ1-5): EPEVTQTPSHQVTQMGQEVILRCVPISNHLYFYWYRQILGQKVEFLVSFYNNEISEKSEIFDDQFSVERPDGSNFTLKIRSTKLEDSAMYFCASSGGTGRDQPQHFGDGTRLSIL.

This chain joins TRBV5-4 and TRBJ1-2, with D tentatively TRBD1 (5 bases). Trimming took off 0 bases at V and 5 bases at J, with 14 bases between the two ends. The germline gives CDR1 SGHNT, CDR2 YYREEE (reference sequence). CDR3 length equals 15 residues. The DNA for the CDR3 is TGTGCCAGCAGCTTGGCCGGGCACAGGATTTATGGCTACACCTTC. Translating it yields CASSLAGHRIYGYTF.